This TCR beta chain was recovered during a study of HIV-infected patients and healthy controls. General study results and limits: MAIT alpha-chain CDR3s were frequent in healthy controls, depleted in HIV+. Healthy controls shared more CDR3 sequences between individuals than HIV-infected patients did.

Reverse transcription used around 500 ng RNA and constant-region primers for alpha and beta. Alpha and beta chain libraries were made separately by chain-specific third strand synthesis with multiplexing indices. One entry per CDR3 protein, called by TCRdb with MiXCR from the 5' RACE reads. The sample contains some 4,600 distinct CDR3 sequences, under 8.5% of which appear only once. This clonotype is termed medium-sized (0.01 to 0.1%). Its target is unknown. Trimming at V came to 6 bases and at J to 3 bases, leaving 7 bases not matched to a gene. Germline CDR1 is MRHNA and CDR2 is SNTAGT. The CDR3 consists of 14 residues. Whole blood was used without fractionation, so all unsorted peripheral T cells were included.

This receptor was identified in an adult with HIV infection. This chain links TRBV6-4 with TRBJ1-1; 7 nucleotides align to TRBD1. The source was blood, collected before antiretroviral therapy. The CDR3 loop is CASRATGLDTEAFF. In DNA form, the CDR3 reads TGTGCCAGCAGGGCGACAGGGTTGGACACTGAAGCTTTCTTT.